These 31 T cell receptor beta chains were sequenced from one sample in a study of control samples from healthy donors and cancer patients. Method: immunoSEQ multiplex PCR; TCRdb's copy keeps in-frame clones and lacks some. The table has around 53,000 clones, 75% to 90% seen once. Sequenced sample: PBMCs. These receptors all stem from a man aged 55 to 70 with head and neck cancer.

The DNA of the CDR3 is TGTGCCTGGAGTCCAATTGGGGACTTCAACAATGAGCAGTTCTTC. This sequence encodes CAWSPIGDFNNEQFF. The gene calls are TRBV30 and TRBJ2-1; possible D gene TRBD2, 6 bases. V lost 2 bases to trimming and J lost 5 bases, with 16 bases between them. This CDR3 contains 15 residues. Germline-derived CDR1 and CDR2 are GTSNPN and SVGIG (reference sequence).

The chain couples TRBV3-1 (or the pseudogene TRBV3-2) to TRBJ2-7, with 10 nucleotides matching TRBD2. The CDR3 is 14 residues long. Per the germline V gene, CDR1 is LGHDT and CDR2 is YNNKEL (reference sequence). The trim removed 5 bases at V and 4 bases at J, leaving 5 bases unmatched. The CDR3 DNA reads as TGTGCCAGCAGCGTAAGCGGGGGGGCTTACGAGCAGTACTTC. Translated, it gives CASSVSGGAYEQYF.

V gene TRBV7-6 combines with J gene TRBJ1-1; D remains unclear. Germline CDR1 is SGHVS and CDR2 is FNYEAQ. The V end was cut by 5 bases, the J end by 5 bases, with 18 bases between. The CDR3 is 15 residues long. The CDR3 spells CASSQLAVDRTEAFF. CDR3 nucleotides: TGTGCCAGCAGCCAGCTCGCTGTGGATCGGACTGAAGCTTTCTTT.

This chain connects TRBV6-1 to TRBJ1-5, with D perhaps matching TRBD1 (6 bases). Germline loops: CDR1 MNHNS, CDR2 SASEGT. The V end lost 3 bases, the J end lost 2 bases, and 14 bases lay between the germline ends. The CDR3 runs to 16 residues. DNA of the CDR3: TGTGCCAGCAGTGACGGGGGGGCGATGGGCAATCAGCCCCAGCATTTT. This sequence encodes CASSDGGAMGNQPQHF.

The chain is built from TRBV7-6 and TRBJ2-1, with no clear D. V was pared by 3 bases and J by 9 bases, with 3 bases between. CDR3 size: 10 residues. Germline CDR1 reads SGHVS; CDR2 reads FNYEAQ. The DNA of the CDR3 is TGTGCCAGCAGCTTGGGTGAGCAGTTCTTC. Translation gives CASSLGEQFF.

CDR3 protein: CASSQVLISGANVLTF. CDR3 nucleotide sequence: TGTGCCAGCAGCCAAGTCTTGATCTCTGGGGCCAACGTCCTGACTTTC. The chain employs TRBV3-1 (or the pseudogene TRBV3-2) and TRBJ2-6; D not certain. Germline CDR1 reads LGHDT; CDR2 reads YNNKEL (reference sequence). This CDR3 is built from 16 residues. With 1 base removed from V and 0 bases from J, the gap between germline ends came to 7 bases.

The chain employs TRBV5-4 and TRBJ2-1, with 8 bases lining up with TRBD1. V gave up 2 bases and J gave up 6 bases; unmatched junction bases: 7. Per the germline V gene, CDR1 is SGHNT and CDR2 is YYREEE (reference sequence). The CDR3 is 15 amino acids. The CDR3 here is CASSFGQGGGNEQFF. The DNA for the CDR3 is TGTGCCAGCAGCTTCGGACAGGGTGGGGGCAATGAGCAGTTCTTC.

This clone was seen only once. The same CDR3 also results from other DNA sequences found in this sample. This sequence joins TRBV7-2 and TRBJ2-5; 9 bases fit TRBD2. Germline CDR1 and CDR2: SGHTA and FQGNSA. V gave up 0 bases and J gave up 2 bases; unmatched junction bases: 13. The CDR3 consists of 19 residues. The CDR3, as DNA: TGTGCCAGCAGCTTAGCTCAGGGGAGCGGGGGGCAGGGGCAAGAGACCCAGTACTTC. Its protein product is CASSLAQGSGGQGQETQYF.

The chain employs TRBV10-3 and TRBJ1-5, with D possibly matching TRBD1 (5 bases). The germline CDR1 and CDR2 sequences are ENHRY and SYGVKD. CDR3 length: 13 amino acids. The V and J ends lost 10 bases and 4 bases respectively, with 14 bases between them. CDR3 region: CATRRQTNQPQHF. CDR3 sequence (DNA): TGTGCCACACGCCGACAGACAAATCAGCCCCAGCATTTT.

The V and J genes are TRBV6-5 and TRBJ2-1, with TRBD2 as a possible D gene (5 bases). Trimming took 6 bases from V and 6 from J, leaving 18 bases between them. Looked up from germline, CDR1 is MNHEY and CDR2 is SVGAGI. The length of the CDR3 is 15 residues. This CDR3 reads CASRTRVSALNEQFF. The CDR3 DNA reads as TGTGCCAGCAGGACTCGGGTTAGCGCGCTCAATGAGCAGTTCTTC.

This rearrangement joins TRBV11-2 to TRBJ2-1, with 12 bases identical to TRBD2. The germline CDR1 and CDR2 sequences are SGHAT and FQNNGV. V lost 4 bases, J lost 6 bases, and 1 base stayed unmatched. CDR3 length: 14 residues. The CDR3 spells CASSSSGRGNEQFF. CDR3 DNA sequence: TGTGCCAGCAGCTCTAGCGGGAGGGGCAATGAGCAGTTCTTC. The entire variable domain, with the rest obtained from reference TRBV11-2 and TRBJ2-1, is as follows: EAGVAQSPRYKIIEKRQSVAFWCNPISGHATLYWYQQILGQGPKLLIQFQNNGVVDDSQLPKDRFSAERLKGVDSTLKIQPAKLEDSAVYLCASSSSGRGNEQFFGPGTRLTVL.

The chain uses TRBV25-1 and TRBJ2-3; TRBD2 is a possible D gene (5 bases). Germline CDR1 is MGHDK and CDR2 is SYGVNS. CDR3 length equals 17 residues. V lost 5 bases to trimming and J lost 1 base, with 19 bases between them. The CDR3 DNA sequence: TGTGCCAGCAGTCTGGCTGATCTCAGCGGCCGCACAGATACGCAGTATTTT. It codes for CASSLADLSGRTDTQYF.

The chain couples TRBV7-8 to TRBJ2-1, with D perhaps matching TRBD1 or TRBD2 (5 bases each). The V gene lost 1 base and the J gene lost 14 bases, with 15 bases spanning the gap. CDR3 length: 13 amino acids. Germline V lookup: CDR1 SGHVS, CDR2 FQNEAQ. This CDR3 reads CASSLGGAAKEFF. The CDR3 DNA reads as TGTGCCAGCAGCTTAGGAGGGGCAGCAAAGGAGTTCTTC.

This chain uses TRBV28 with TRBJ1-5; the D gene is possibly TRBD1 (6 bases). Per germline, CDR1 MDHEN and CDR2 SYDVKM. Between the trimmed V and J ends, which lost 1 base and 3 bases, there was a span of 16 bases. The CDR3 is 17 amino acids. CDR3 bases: TGTGCCAGCAGTTTATTTTGGGTTAGGGACAACAATCAGCCCCAGCATTTT. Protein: CASSLFWVRDNNQPQHF.

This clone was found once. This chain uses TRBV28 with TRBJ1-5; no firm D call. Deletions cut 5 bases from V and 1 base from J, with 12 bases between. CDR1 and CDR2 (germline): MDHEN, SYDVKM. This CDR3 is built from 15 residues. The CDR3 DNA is TGTGCCAGCAGTCCCTACTCGGGGAGCAATCAGCCCCAGCATTTT. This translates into CASSPYSGSNQPQHF.

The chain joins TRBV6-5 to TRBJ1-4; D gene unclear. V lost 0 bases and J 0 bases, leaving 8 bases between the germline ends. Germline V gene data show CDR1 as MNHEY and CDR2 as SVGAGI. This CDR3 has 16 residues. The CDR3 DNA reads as TGTGCCAGCAGTTACTCGAGGAGTTCAACTAATGAAAAACTGTTTTTT. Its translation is CASSYSRSSTNEKLFF.

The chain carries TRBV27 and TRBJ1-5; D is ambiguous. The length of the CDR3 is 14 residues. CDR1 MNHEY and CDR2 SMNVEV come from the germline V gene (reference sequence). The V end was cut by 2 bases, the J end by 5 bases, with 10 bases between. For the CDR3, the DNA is TGTGCCAGCAGTTTACTGGGGTTGGATCAGCCCCAGCATTTT. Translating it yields CASSLLGLDQPQHF.

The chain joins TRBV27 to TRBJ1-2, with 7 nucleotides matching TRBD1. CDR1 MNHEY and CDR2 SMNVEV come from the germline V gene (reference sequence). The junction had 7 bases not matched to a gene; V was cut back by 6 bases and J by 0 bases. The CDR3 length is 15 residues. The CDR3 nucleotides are TGTGCCAGCAGGATAGGACAGGCCCCTAACTATGGCTACACCTTC. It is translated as CASRIGQAPNYGYTF.

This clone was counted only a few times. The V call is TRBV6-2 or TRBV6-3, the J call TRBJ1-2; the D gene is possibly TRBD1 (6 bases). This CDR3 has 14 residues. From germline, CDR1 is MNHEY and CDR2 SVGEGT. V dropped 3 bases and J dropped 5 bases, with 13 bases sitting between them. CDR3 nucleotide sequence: TGTGCCAGCAGTTATCAACAGGGAAGGTATGGCTACACCTTC. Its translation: CASSYQQGRYGYTF.

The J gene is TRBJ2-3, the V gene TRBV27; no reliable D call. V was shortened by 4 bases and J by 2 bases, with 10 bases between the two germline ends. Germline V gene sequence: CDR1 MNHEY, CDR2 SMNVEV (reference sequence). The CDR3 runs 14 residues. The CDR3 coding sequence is TGTGCCAGCAGTTCCAGCCACTTCACAGATACGCAGTATTTT. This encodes CASSSSHFTDTQYF.

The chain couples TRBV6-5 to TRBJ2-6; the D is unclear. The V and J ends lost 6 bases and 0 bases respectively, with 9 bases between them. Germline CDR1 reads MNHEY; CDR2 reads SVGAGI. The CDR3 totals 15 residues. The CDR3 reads CASRLVNSGANVLTF. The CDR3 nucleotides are TGTGCCAGCAGATTAGTTAACTCTGGGGCCAACGTCCTGACTTTC.

The CDR3 protein is CASSQQARTDTQYF. For the CDR3, the DNA is TGTGCCAGCAGCCAACAGGCTAGAACAGATACGCAGTATTTT. The J gene is TRBJ2-3, the V gene TRBV3-1 (or the pseudogene TRBV3-2); no firm D call. Trimming took 2 bases from V and 3 from J, leaving 9 bases between them. CDR1 and CDR2 from the germline V gene are LGHDT and YNNKEL (reference sequence). The CDR3 is made up of 14 amino acids.

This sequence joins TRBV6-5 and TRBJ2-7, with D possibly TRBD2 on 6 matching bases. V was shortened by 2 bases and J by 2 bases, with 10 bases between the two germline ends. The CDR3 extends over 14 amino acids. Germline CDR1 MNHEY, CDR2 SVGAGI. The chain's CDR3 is CASSYRPGAYEQYF. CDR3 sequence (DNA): TGTGCCAGCAGTTACAGGCCGGGAGCCTACGAGCAGTACTTC.

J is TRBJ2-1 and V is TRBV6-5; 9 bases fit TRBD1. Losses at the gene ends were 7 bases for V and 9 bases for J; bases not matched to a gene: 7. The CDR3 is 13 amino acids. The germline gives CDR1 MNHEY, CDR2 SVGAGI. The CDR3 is CASNIQGAFEQFF. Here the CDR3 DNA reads TGTGCCAGCAATATACAGGGGGCGTTTGAGCAGTTCTTC.

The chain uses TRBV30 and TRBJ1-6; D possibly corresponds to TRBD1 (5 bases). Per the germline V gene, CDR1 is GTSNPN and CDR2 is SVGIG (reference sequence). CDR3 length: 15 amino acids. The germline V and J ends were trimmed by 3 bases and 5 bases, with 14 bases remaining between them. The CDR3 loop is CAWRSKRGHNSPLHF. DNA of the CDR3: TGTGCCTGGAGGTCAAAGAGGGGACATAATTCACCCCTCCACTTT.

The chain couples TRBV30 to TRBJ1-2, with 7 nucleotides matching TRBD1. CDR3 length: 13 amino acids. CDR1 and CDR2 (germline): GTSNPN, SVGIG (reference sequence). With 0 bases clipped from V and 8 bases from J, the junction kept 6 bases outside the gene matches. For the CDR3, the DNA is TGTGCCTGGAGTGTACGGACAGGTTGGGGCTACACCTTC. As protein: CAWSVRTGWGYTF.

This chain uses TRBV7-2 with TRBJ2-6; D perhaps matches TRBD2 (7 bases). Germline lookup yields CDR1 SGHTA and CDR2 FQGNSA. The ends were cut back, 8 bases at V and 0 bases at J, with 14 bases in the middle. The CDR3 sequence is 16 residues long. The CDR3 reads CASRGAPSSGANVLTF. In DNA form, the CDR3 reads TGTGCCAGCCGGGGGGCCCCAAGCTCTGGGGCCAACGTCCTGACTTTC.

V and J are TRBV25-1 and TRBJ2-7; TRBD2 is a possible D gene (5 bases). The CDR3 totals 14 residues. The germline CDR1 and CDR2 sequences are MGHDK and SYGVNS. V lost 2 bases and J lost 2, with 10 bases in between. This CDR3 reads CASSEELVPYEQYF. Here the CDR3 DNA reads TGTGCCAGCAGTGAAGAACTAGTCCCCTACGAGCAGTACTTC.

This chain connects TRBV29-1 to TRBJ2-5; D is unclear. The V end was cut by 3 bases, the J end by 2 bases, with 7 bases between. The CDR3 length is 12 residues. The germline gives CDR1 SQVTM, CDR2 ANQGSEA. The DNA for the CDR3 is TGCAGCGTTGACCCCCTACAAGAGACCCAGTACTTC. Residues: CSVDPLQETQYF.

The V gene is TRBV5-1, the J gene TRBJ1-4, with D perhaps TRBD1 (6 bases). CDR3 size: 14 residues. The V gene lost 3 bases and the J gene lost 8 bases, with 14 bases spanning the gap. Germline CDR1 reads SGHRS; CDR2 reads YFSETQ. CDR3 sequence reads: CASSSGELGEKLFF. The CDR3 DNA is TGCGCCAGCAGCTCAGGGGAGCTTGGCGAAAAACTGTTTTTT. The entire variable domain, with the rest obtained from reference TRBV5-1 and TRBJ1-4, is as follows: KAGVTQTPRYLIKTRGQQVTLSCSPISGHRSVSWYQQTPGQGLQFLFEYFSETQRNKGNFPGRFSGRQFSNSRSEMNVSTLELGDSALYLCASSSGELGEKLFFGSGTQLSVL.

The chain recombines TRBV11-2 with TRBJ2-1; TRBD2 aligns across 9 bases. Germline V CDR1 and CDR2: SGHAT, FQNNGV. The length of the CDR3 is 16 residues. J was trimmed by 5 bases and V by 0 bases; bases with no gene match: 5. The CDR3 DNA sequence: TGTGCCAGCAGCTTAGATCGGGTAGCGGGAGACAATGAGCAGTTCTTC. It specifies CASSLDRVAGDNEQFF.